A selection of T cell receptor beta chains follows, all from one sample in a study of blood T cell repertoires in COVID-19. Assay used: immunoSEQ multiplex PCR; TCRdb lists only in-frame clones, some missing. The sample contains roughly 43,000 clones, around 90% of which appear only once. The sequencing input was peripheral blood. The source is a man aged 55 to 70 with active COVID-19. CDR3s include the opening cysteine and the closing phenylalanine or tryptophan. A D gene is named only where the DNA matches it firmly. For some rows the clone size is stated as once, few or many, or as a class when expanded; others skip it.

>TRBJ1-4|-|TRBV2|-
CASSEGRGNEKLFF
TGTGCCAGCAGTGAGGGCAGGGGCAATGAAAAACTGTTTTTT
>TRBJ2-2|-|TRBV5-8|-
CASSGGAGANTGELFF
TGTGCCAGCAGCGGGGGCGCCGGGGCTAACACCGGGGAGCTGTTTTTT
>TRBJ2-3|-|TRBV4-3|-
CASSHQWLSTDTQYF
TGCGCCAGCAGCCACCAGTGGCTGAGCACAGATACGCAGTATTTT
>TRBJ2-5|TRBD1|TRBV11-2|-
CASTTSPGTGIQYF
TGTGCCAGCACTACTAGCCCCGGGACAGGGATCCAGTACTTC
>TRBJ2-5|-|TRBV6-2/TRBV6-3|-
CASSYPFLRERETQYF
TGTGCCAGCAGTTACCCCTTTTTGCGCGAAAGAGAGACCCAGTACTTC
>TRBJ2-7|TRBD2|TRBV28|-
CASSETSGGSYEQYF
TGTGCCAGCAGTGAAACTAGCGGGGGGTCCTACGAGCAGTACTTC
>TRBJ1-6|-|TRBV20-1|few
CSASGESNSPLHF
TGCAGTGCTAGTGGAGAGAGTAATTCACCCCTCCACTTT
>TRBJ2-2|-|TRBV6-1|-
CASSEGTVVGELFF
TGTGCCAGCAGTGAGGGCACAGTCGTCGGGGAGCTGTTTTTT
>TRBJ2-2|TRBD2|TRBV5-4|-
CASSHLAGRVSGELFF
TGTGCCAGCAGTCACCTAGCGGGGAGGGTGTCCGGGGAGCTGTTTTTT
>TRBJ1-6|-|TRBV10-3|-
CAISELQGNNSPLHF
TGTGCCATCAGTGAGCTTCAGGGTAATAATTCACCCCTCCACTTT
>TRBJ2-2|-|TRBV2|-
CATQYTGELFF
TGTGCCACCCAATACACCGGGGAGCTGTTTTTT
>TRBJ2-5|TRBD2|TRBV5-4|-
CASSSSGGLQETQYF
TGTGCCAGCAGTTCTAGCGGGGGGCTCCAAGAGACCCAGTACTTC
>TRBJ2-7|TRBD2|TRBV5-6|-
CASSRAGVLYEQYF
TGTGCCAGCAGCCGAGCGGGAGTCCTCTACGAGCAGTACTTC
>TRBJ1-1|-|TRBV4-3|-
CASSQGTGRQDTEAFF
TGCGCCAGCAGCCAAGGTACAGGGCGCCAGGACACTGAAGCTTTCTTT
>TRBJ1-4|-|TRBV6-5|-
CASRDSSLGKLFF
TGTGCCAGCAGGGACAGCTCCCTAGGAAAACTGTTTTTT
>TRBJ2-2|-|TRBV7-3|-
CASSSSAGELFF
TGTGCCAGCAGCTCCTCGGCCGGGGAGCTGTTTTTT
>TRBJ2-2|TRBD1|TRBV11-2|-
CASAWQGADTGELFF
TGTGCCAGTGCGTGGCAGGGGGCCGACACCGGGGAGCTGTTTTTT
>TRBJ2-5|-|TRBV7-7|-
CASSLDYKETQYF
TGTGCTAGCAGTCTTGACTACAAAGAGACCCAGTACTTC
>TRBJ2-3|-|TRBV19|-
CASSIRGADTQYF
TGTGCCAGTAGTATACGGGGGGCGGATACGCAGTATTTT
>TRBJ2-2|TRBD1|TRBV19|-
CASTPDRHSGELFF
TGTGCCAGTACCCCGGACAGGCACAGCGGGGAGCTGTTTTTT
>TRBJ1-4|-|TRBV11-2|-
CASSLDGATNEKLFF
TGTGCCAGCAGCTTAGATGGAGCAACTAATGAAAAACTGTTTTTT
>TRBJ1-1|-|TRBV28|-
CASSFNSRNTEAFF
TGTGCCAGCAGTTTTAATAGCCGGAACACTGAAGCTTTCTTT
>TRBJ2-2|-|TRBV7-2|-
CASRAQNTGELFF
TGTGCCAGCAGGGCACAAAACACCGGGGAGCTGTTTTTT
>TRBJ1-3|-|TRBV4-3|-
CASSQDSSRNTIYF
TGCGCCAGCAGCCAAGATTCGTCCCGAAACACCATATATTTT
>TRBJ1-5|-|TRBV6-5|-
CASSSERADQPQHF
TGTGCCAGCAGTTCGGAGAGGGCGGACCAGCCCCAGCATTTT
>TRBJ1-4|-|TRBV5-4|-
CASSDRGGPNEKLFF
TGTGCCAGCAGCGATCGGGGGGGGCCTAATGAAAAACTGTTTTTT
>TRBJ1-5|TRBD1|TRBV19|-
CASSPDPRGNQPQHF
TGTGCCAGTAGTCCTGACCCCAGGGGGAATCAGCCCCAGCATTTT
>TRBJ2-7|TRBD2|TRBV30|once
CAWSRLAAYEQYF
TGTGCCTGGAGTAGACTAGCGGCCTACGAGCAGTACTTC
>TRBJ2-1|TRBD1|TRBV28|-
CASSHDRTGESNEQFF
TGTGCCAGCAGTCACGACCGGACAGGGGAGAGCAATGAGCAGTTCTTC
>TRBJ2-7|-|TRBV4-3|-
CASSRGVGTTHEQYF
TGCGCCAGCAGCCGGGGAGTGGGCACGACCCACGAGCAGTACTTC
>TRBJ1-2|TRBD1|TRBV5-1|-
CASSRGQGAFRGYTF
TGCGCCAGCAGCCGTGGACAGGGGGCGTTTCGCGGCTACACCTTC
>TRBJ1-5|TRBD1|TRBV6-2/TRBV6-3|many
CASSLDRDYQPQHF
TGTGCCAGCAGCTTAGACAGGGATTACCAGCCCCAGCATTTT
>TRBJ2-7|-|TRBV7-2|-
CANMAFSYEQYF
TGTGCCAACATGGCCTTCTCCTACGAGCAGTACTTC
>TRBJ2-7|-|TRBV6-6|-
CASSPGDLEYF
TGTGCCAGCAGCCCCGGGGACTTGGAGTACTTC
>TRBJ1-1|-|TRBV5-1|-
CASSLEALSTEAFF
TGCGCCAGCAGCTTAGAGGCCTTGAGTACTGAAGCTTTCTTT
>TRBJ1-2|TRBD1|TRBV4-1|-
CASSRQGVNYGYTF
TGCGCCAGCAGCCGACAGGGCGTAAACTATGGCTACACCTTC
>TRBJ2-7|TRBD1|TRBV29-1|-
CSVGTGAGSYEQYF
TGCAGCGTTGGGACAGGGGCGGGCTCCTACGAGCAGTACTTC
>TRBJ1-1|-|TRBV5-4|-
CASRPTGFRTEAFF
TGTGCCAGCAGGCCTACAGGGTTTCGCACTGAAGCTTTCTTT
>TRBJ2-2|TRBD2|TRBV30|-
CAGRGGRGRLAGATGELFF
TGTGCCGGTCGGGGAGGCAGGGGGCGCCTAGCGGGAGCCACCGGGGAGCTGTTTTTT
>TRBJ2-4|TRBD1|TRBV27|-
CASSLTGGLAKNIQYF
TGTGCCAGCAGTCTAACAGGGGGTCTAGCCAAAAACATTCAGTACTTC
>TRBJ2-1|TRBD2|TRBV28|-
CASSPGVRTSGYNEQFF
TGTGCCAGCAGTCCCGGGGTGCGGACTAGCGGATACAATGAGCAGTTCTTC
>TRBJ1-2|TRBD1|TRBV7-6|-
CASSFRQGADGYTF
TGTGCCAGCAGCTTTAGACAGGGTGCGGATGGCTACACCTTC
>TRBJ1-1|TRBD1|TRBV19|-
CASTDRTGMNTEAFF
TGTGCCAGTACCGATCGGACAGGGATGAACACTGAAGCTTTCTTT
>TRBJ1-4|TRBD1|TRBV18|-
CASSPTQGANEKLFF
TGTGCCAGCTCACCTACACAGGGGGCTAATGAAAAACTGTTTTTT
>TRBJ1-2|-|TRBV16|-
CASSQSRTAVNYGYTF
TGTGCCAGCAGCCAATCGAGGACAGCAGTGAACTATGGCTACACCTTC
>TRBJ2-3|TRBD1|TRBV11-3|-
CASSAGQGYTDTQYF
TGTGCCAGCAGCGCGGGACAGGGTTATACAGATACGCAGTATTTT